One sample yielded the 32 T cell receptor beta chains listed below, sequenced in a study of shared clonotypes between healthy human individuals (dated by TCRdb to 2018 to 2021). Libraries were made using the immunoSEQ multiplex PCR assay. In TCRdb, the immuneACCESS table is reduced to in-frame sequences with V and J assigned. These tables do not hold every clone; where another copy was compared, an unresolved V gene accounts for under half, and the others remain unexplained. This sample gives roughly 520,000 clones in total; roughly 95% of them show up just once. 0.064% of the sample is held by the ten biggest clonotypes. Source material: naive CD4+ T cells sorted from blood. This specimen's cell subset or site label, interpreted: CD45RA+ positively selected. Receptor source: a woman aged 25 to 45 in good health.

This clone has only one observation. CDR3 DNA: TGTGCCACCAGCAGAAGACAGGGATACGAGCAGTACTTC. Its translation: CATSRRQGYEQYF. The chain links TRBV15 to TRBJ2-5; 7 positions agree with TRBD1. The DNA end is a closer match to TRBJ2-7, so the J assignment may be wrong. This CDR3 is built from 13 residues. Germline-derived CDR1 and CDR2 are LNHNV and YYDKDF (reference sequence).

This clone has a single count. This sequence joins TRBV28 and TRBJ1-2, with no clear D. Germline V gives CDR1 MDHEN, CDR2 SYDVKM. This CDR3 spans 13 amino acids. V lost 5 bases, J lost 5 bases, and 12 bases lay in between. In DNA form, the CDR3 reads TGTGCCAGCAGTCACGAATGGGTATATGGCTACACCTTC. Encoded protein: CASSHEWVYGYTF.

J is TRBJ2-1 and V is TRBV19, with 11 nucleotides matching TRBD2. The CDR3 consists of 16 residues. J gave up 1 base and V 5 bases, and 4 bases lay outside the gene matches. Germline-derived CDR1 and CDR2 are LNHDA and SQIVND (reference sequence). As DNA, the CDR3 is TGTGCCAGTAGTTTCTTAGCGGGAGGGTCCTACAATGAGCAGTTCTTC. It translates to CASSFLAGGSYNEQFF.

This chain's CDR3 is CASRWGRDSSYEQYF. The CDR3 bases are TGTGCCAGCAGATGGGGCCGGGACAGCTCCTACGAGCAGTACTTC. The chain has TRBV28 and TRBJ2-7; 7 bases fit TRBD1. CDR3 length equals 15 residues. Germline V lookup: CDR1 MDHEN, CDR2 SYDVKM. J was trimmed by 0 bases and V by 6 bases; bases with no gene match: 8.

The CDR3 DNA is TGTGCCAGCGCCGAGGAGGTAGTCAATGAGCAGTTCTTC. Protein: CASAEEVVNEQFF. V usage is TRBV18 and J usage is TRBJ2-1; weak D call: TRBD2 (5 bases). Germline CDR1 and CDR2: KGHSH and LQKENI. Trimming stripped 8 bases from V and 6 bases from J, with 14 bases between. The length of the CDR3 is 13 residues.

As for this clone: The sample holds other DNA sequences that translate to the same CDR3. The J gene is TRBJ2-7, the V gene TRBV18, with 8 bases lining up with TRBD2. Germline trimming cut 2 bases from V and 1 base from J; bases unmatched to any gene: 1. The CDR3 sequence is 14 residues long. Germline CDR1 reads KGHSH; CDR2 reads LQKENI. The CDR3 bases are TGTGCCAGCTCACCAACGGGAGGGTCCTACGAGCAGTACTTC. This encodes CASSPTGGSYEQYF.

The chain recombines TRBV13 with TRBJ2-1, with 10 bases matching TRBD2. The length of the CDR3 is 15 residues. V shed 4 bases and J 8 bases; nucleotides not matched to a gene: 8. Germline CDR1 PRHDT, CDR2 FYEKMQ (reference sequence). CDR3 amino acids: CASSSSGSLFDEQFF. The CDR3 DNA is TGTGCCAGCAGCTCTAGCGGGAGTCTTTTTGATGAGCAGTTCTTC.

The chain has TRBV25-1 and TRBJ2-1; TRBD2 matches 11 bases. V was pared by 8 bases and J by 7 bases, with 10 bases of the junction left unmatched. The CDR3 extends over 15 amino acids. From germline, CDR1 is MGHDK and CDR2 SYGVNS. DNA of the CDR3: TGTGCCAGCCAATTACTAGCGGGAGATTTTAATGAGCAGTTCTTC. Protein product: CASQLLAGDFNEQFF.

This chain connects TRBV5-1 to TRBJ1-1; 7 bases align to TRBD1. Germline trimming cut 5 bases from V and 6 bases from J; bases unmatched to any gene: 7. The germline V gene encodes CDR1 SGHRS and CDR2 YFSETQ. The CDR3 loop spans 13 amino acids. The CDR3 protein is CASRNDRVAEAFF. The CDR3, as DNA: TGCGCCAGCAGGAACGACAGGGTGGCTGAAGCTTTCTTT.

The genes are TRBV19 and TRBJ1-1; D is ambiguous. Trimming removed 0 bases from V and 7 bases from J, with 3 bases in between. Per the germline V gene, CDR1 is LNHDA and CDR2 is SQIVND (reference sequence). This CDR3 comprises 11 residues. The CDR3 DNA follows: TGTGCCAGTAGTATAGACGGTGAAGCTTTCTTT. Translating it yields CASSIDGEAFF.

The rearrangement joins TRBV7-9 to TRBJ2-5; the D gene is possibly TRBD2 (6 bases). The V and J ends lost 3 bases and 2 bases respectively, with 13 bases between them. There are 15 residues in the CDR3. Per germline, CDR1 SEHNR and CDR2 FQNEAQ (reference sequence). The CDR3 region has the DNA TGTGCCAGCAGCTTTTGGAGGGCCCTACAAGAGACCCAGTACTTC. Its protein product is CASSFWRALQETQYF.

This clone was detected once. The sample holds other DNA sequences that translate to the same CDR3. J is TRBJ2-3 and V is TRBV10-3; no reliable D call. The CDR3 consists of 14 residues. Germline lookup yields CDR1 ENHRY and CDR2 SYGVKD. Deletions cut 3 bases from V and 3 bases from J, with 10 bases between. CDR3 DNA sequence: TGTGCCATCAGTGAAGGGCTTTCAACAGATACGCAGTATTTT. Residues: CAISEGLSTDTQYF.

This chain connects TRBV4-2 to TRBJ2-7; D gene uncertain. This CDR3 spans 13 amino acids. The V and J ends lost 0 bases and 12 bases respectively, with 15 bases between them. Germline CDR1 LGHNA, CDR2 YNFKEQ. CDR3 residues: CASSQEDRASPYF. As DNA, the CDR3 is TGTGCCAGCAGCCAAGAGGATAGGGCTAGTCCGTACTTC.

The rearrangement joins TRBV6-5 to TRBJ2-1; 7 bases line up with TRBD2. The V gene's germline CDR1 is MNHEY and CDR2 SVGAGI. There are 15 residues in the CDR3. J lost 5 bases, V lost 4 bases, and 8 bases had no gene match. CDR3 bases: TGTGCCAGCAGTTGGAGGCTAGCGGTTAACAATGAGCAGTTCTTC. Residues: CASSWRLAVNNEQFF.

The chain carries TRBV9 and TRBJ2-2, with TRBD1 identical over 9 bases. Germline assignment: CDR1 SGDLS and CDR2 YYNGEE. The CDR3 runs 15 residues. J was trimmed by 6 bases and V by 3 bases; bases with no gene match: 6. CDR3 in DNA: TGTGCCAGCAGCGCCCGGACAGGGGTGTCCGGGGAGCTGTTTTTT. Translation: CASSARTGVSGELFF.

This chain links TRBV4-1 with TRBJ2-5; possible D gene TRBD2, 5 bases. Germline V gene lookup returns CDR1 MGHRA and CDR2 YSYEKL. V dropped 4 bases and J dropped 2 bases, with 14 bases sitting between them. CDR3 size: 15 residues. For the CDR3, the DNA is TGCGCCAGCAGCCCTAGGACTGGGAGACAAGAGACCCAGTACTTC. Protein: CASSPRTGRQETQYF.

V usage is TRBV18 and J usage is TRBJ1-1; D call uncertain. V dropped 2 bases and J dropped 0 bases, with 7 bases sitting between them. Germline values: CDR1 KGHSH, CDR2 LQKENI. The CDR3 has 14 amino acids. In DNA form, the CDR3 reads TGTGCCAGCTCACCAAGAGTACTGAACACTGAAGCTTTCTTT. Protein: CASSPRVLNTEAFF.

This clone was seen just once. The V gene is TRBV6-1, the J gene TRBJ2-1; 9 bases agree with TRBD2. V gave up 6 bases and J gave up 7 bases; unmatched junction bases: 7. The CDR3 runs 14 residues. Germline V gives CDR1 MNHNS, CDR2 SASEGT. The CDR3 is CASSGGRAWNEQFF. The CDR3 DNA is TGTGCCAGCAGCGGCGGGAGGGCCTGGAATGAGCAGTTCTTC.

V and J are TRBV25-1 and TRBJ1-5; TRBD1 aligns across 7 bases. The CDR3 contains 14 residues. Germline lookup yields CDR1 MGHDK and CDR2 SYGVNS. V shed 11 bases and J 4 bases; nucleotides not matched to a gene: 11. As DNA, the CDR3 is TGTGCCGCACGCGAGACAGGGCCGAATCAGCCCCAGCATTTT. It translates to CAARETGPNQPQHF.

This clone was seen a single time. The J gene is TRBJ2-1, the V gene TRBV29-1; TRBD1 aligns across 8 bases. The germline gives CDR1 SQVTM, CDR2 ANQGSEA. The CDR3 covers 15 residues. Trimming took 6 bases from V and 6 from J; bases not matched to a gene: 13. CDR3 protein: CSVAKRDRSTNEQFF. CDR3 coding DNA: TGCAGCGTCGCGAAACGGGACAGGTCGACCAATGAGCAGTTCTTC.

The chain recombines TRBV28 with TRBJ1-4; a possible D gene is TRBD1 (6 bases). V lost 10 bases and J lost 8, with 23 bases in between. This CDR3 comprises 15 residues. The germline V gene encodes CDR1 MDHEN and CDR2 SYDVKM. Written as DNA, the CDR3 is TGTGCCACCAACCACGGGGGGGCGCGTTCCGAAAAACTGTTTTTT. This codes for CATNHGGARSEKLFF.

This rearrangement joins TRBV25-1 to TRBJ1-5; 7 bases fit TRBD1. The CDR3 runs to 15 residues. The trim removed 2 bases at V and 6 bases at J, leaving 7 bases unmatched. The germline CDR1 and CDR2 sequences are MGHDK and SYGVNS. The CDR3 bases are TGTGCCAGCAGTGAACAACGACAGGGTGGTCAGCCCCAGCATTTT. It encodes CASSEQRQGGQPQHF.

The rearrangement joins TRBV4-2 to TRBJ2-7; TRBD1 might be the D (5 bases). Between the trimmed V and J ends, which lost 0 bases and 5 bases, there was a span of 11 bases. The germline V gene encodes CDR1 LGHNA and CDR2 YNFKEQ. The CDR3 extends over 14 amino acids. The CDR3 loop is CASSQELTVNEQYF. The CDR3 nucleotides are TGTGCCAGCAGCCAAGAACTGACAGTCAACGAGCAGTACTTC.

The V call is TRBV5-1, the J call TRBJ2-2; 7 nucleotides line up with TRBD2. With 1 base clipped from V and 3 bases from J, the junction kept 6 bases outside the gene matches. Germline CDR1 is SGHRS and CDR2 is YFSETQ. The CDR3 is 16 residues long. The CDR3 loop is CASSLTGLSYTGELFF. The CDR3 DNA sequence: TGCGCCAGCAGCTTGACGGGACTAAGTTACACCGGGGAGCTGTTTTTT.

In its sample, this clone was seen once. The chain employs TRBV2 and TRBJ2-1; D is perhaps TRBD1 (6 bases). Trimming pared 6 bases from V and 8 bases from J, leaving 8 bases between. The CDR3 contains 11 residues. CDR1 is SNHLY and CDR2 is FYNNEI in the germline V gene. Written as DNA, the CDR3 is TGTGCCAGCAGACAGGGCGATGAGCAGTTCTTC. This codes for CASRQGDEQFF.

The sample holds one count of this clone. The genes are TRBV28 and TRBJ1-1, with D possibly TRBD1 on 5 matching bases. There are 13 residues in the CDR3. Germline V gives CDR1 MDHEN, CDR2 SYDVKM. Trimming took off 6 bases at V and 5 bases at J, with 13 bases between the two ends. This CDR3 reads CASRVGPMTEAFF. The CDR3 nucleotides are TGTGCCAGCAGAGTGGGGCCGATGACTGAAGCTTTCTTT.

The CDR3 DNA is TGCAGCGTTGGAGGCGGTGAAAAACTGTTTTTT. The encoded protein is CSVGGGEKLFF. The V and J genes are TRBV29-1 and TRBJ1-4, with D unresolved. CDR3 length: 11 residues. Trimming stripped 4 bases from V and 7 bases from J, with 7 bases between. From germline, CDR1 is SQVTM and CDR2 ANQGSEA.

The chain couples TRBV2 to TRBJ2-7; D remains ambiguous. Germline CDR1 reads SNHLY; CDR2 reads FYNNEI. The CDR3 runs 13 residues. Trimming stripped 6 bases from V and 0 bases from J, with 9 bases between. The CDR3 DNA reads TGTGCCAGCAGCTCGGACCCCTCCTACGAGCAGTACTTC. Translating it yields CASSSDPSYEQYF.

The chain combines TRBV15 with TRBJ2-5; 11 positions agree with TRBD1. This CDR3 comprises 15 residues. The V and J ends lost 1 base and 5 bases, in that order; junction bases with no gene match: 3. From germline, CDR1 is LNHNV and CDR2 YYDKDF (reference sequence). This chain's CDR3 is CATSRGTGGLETQYF. In nucleotides, the CDR3 is TGTGCCACCAGCAGAGGGACAGGGGGCTTGGAGACCCAGTACTTC. The entire variable domain, with the rest obtained from reference TRBV15 and TRBJ2-5, is as follows: DAMVIQNPRYQVTQFGKPVTLSCSQTLNHNVMYWYQQKSSQAPKLLFHYYDKDFNNEADTPDNFQSRRPNTSFCFLDIRSPGLGDTAMYLCATSRGTGGLETQYFGPGTRLLVL.

With respect to this clone: At the DNA level, this CDR3 is encoded by other sequences in the same sample as well. The rearrangement uses TRBV27 and TRBJ1-5, with TRBD1 as a possible D gene (6 bases). CDR3 length equals 13 residues. Germline V gene data show CDR1 as MNHEY and CDR2 as SMNVEV (reference sequence). V gave up 3 bases and J gave up 4 bases, with 7 bases separating them. CDR3 sequence: CASSFRGNQPQHF. In DNA, the CDR3 is TGTGCCAGCAGTTTCAGGGGAAATCAGCCCCAGCATTTT.

The gene calls are TRBV28 and TRBJ1-5; possibly TRBD1 for D (5 bases). Germline values: CDR1 MDHEN, CDR2 SYDVKM. V gave up 2 bases and J gave up 10 bases, with 12 bases separating them. CDR3 size: 13 residues. CDR3 loop: CASSLRGPGPQHF. The CDR3 DNA sequence: TGTGCCAGCAGTTTAAGGGGCCCGGGTCCCCAGCATTTT.

The chain couples TRBV28 to TRBJ2-3; 8 bases are shared with TRBD1. The CDR3 loop spans 15 amino acids. Germline trimming cut 6 bases from V and 0 bases from J; bases unmatched to any gene: 5. Germline V gene data show CDR1 as MDHEN and CDR2 as SYDVKM. CDR3 nucleotide sequence: TGTGCCAGCAGGCGGGACAGGCTCAGCACAGATACGCAGTATTTT. Its translation is CASRRDRLSTDTQYF.